Reported below is one TCR beta chain. Clones were read by immunoSEQ multiplex PCR, and TCRdb kept only the in-frame ones, dropping some. The sample holds tens of thousands of clones, roughly 82% seen once. The sample comes from a study of blood T cell repertoires in COVID-19. This CDR3 is built from 17 residues. Germline V gene lookup returns CDR1 MNHNS and CDR2 SASEGT. The ends lost 2 bases at V and 9 bases at J; junction bases unmatched: 13. This receptor was obtained from a human donor in a cohort sampled during active COVID-19. The V call is TRBV6-1, the J call TRBJ1-6; TRBD1 matches at 7 bases. Sequenced input: peripheral blood. The CDR3 bases are TGTGCCAGCAGTGAAATGGGTTGGCGTCAGGGGGGTTCACCCCTCCACTTT. Amino acid sequence: CASSEMGWRQGGSPLHF.